The sequence of this TCR beta chain was determined in a study of T cells in Graves' hyperthyroidism and ophthalmopathy (dated by TCRdb to about 2019). Describing the broader study: A discovery cohort of about 95 patients, 43 with Graves' ophthalmopathy and 55 to 60 with stable Graves' hyperthyroidism, was used to find distinguishing TCR V-J signatures. Whether ophthalmopathy could be predicted prospectively was tested in an independent validation cohort made up of fewer than 20 hyperthyroidism patients plus 17 patients who later progressed to ophthalmopathy. The approximately 100 discovery patients were randomly split 7:3 into training and test sets. Thyroid tissue and blood T-cell repertoires from six Graves' hyperthyroidism patients were also compared in the study. After blood sampling, hyperthyroidism patients were treated with methimazole at a starting dose of 30 mg daily, and ophthalmopathy patients were treated with high-dose intravenous methylprednisolone. TCR Vbeta CDR3 sequencing of some 140 peripheral blood samples (fewer than 45 ophthalmopathy, over 70 hyperthyroidism and around 17 progressor patients) is reported in the paper. The paper's findings and limits, for the study overall: In validation, the model predicted progression to ophthalmopathy a median of roughly 6.2 months before onset, with roughly 70% sensitivity and roughly 77% specificity. Ophthalmopathy was separated from stable hyperthyroidism by a 13 V-J signature model, with 85% to 90% sensitivity and about 84% specificity obtained in cross-validation and 80%/75% obtained in testing. Sample size was not statistically predetermined, and blinding of investigators to group allocation was not performed. Most expanded thyroid clonotypes (frequency above 0.001) were also detected in blood, a finding suggesting that blood repertoires may reflect thyroid immune responses.

The TCR beta CDR3 regions were amplified from RNA transcripts. For the first round of RT-PCR on the TCR CDR3, the HTBI primer set was used together with the Qiagen OneStep RT-PCR kit. A second multiplex PCR round built the libraries, followed by size selection and purification. The libraries were sequenced on an Illumina HiSeq2000 using paired-end 100 bp reads. In the source study's methods: SOAPnuke was used to process the raw data, removing reads that contained adapters or uncalled bases, had a mean Phred below 15, or lacked an exact match to the constant primer or identifier. High-quality paired reads were merged with COPE v1.2.5, and unique nucleotide sequences were defined as clonotypes. Clonotypes were aligned to IMGT TRBV, TRBD and TRBJ reference segments using MiTCR v1.1. The analysis included only V-J combinations with a frequency above 0.0001, which together covered 99% to 99.2% of the repertoires. A TCS score was defined as the ratio between F50 (clonal expansion) and ExV (chaos), using BLOSUM62-based TCRdist between CDR3 peptides within each V-J. Welch's t-statistics and random forest reduced 500 to 650 V-J features to 10 to 15, which were used in a naive Bayes classifier (R e1071). The Morisita-Horn index was used to measure how similar the thyroid and blood repertoires were. TCRdb itself trimmed the public reads at Q25 with fastp, ran MiXCR and retained productive beta chains. A single entry per CDR3 protein holds the most common genes and DNA from its merged rows. It is TCRdb's table, rather than the study itself, that gives the V and J calls and clone size. The sample contains 550,000 to 600,000 distinct CDR3 sequences, just over 45% of them found a single time. Around 17% of the sample is held by the ten biggest clonotypes.

This clonotype was counted ten times or more. Its antigen remains undetermined. The sample holds no much larger clone one base away, and base qualities are not on file. Patients with uncontrolled infections, other autoimmune diseases, pregnancy or lactation were excluded. Diagnoses were based on clinical symptoms, serum thyroxine and TRAb, thyroid ultrasound and orbital computed tomography. Total RNA was extracted using Trizol reagent, and RNA quality was assessed on an Agilent 2100 Bioanalyzer. This clonotype originated in an adult woman with Graves' disease, either hyperthyroidism or ophthalmopathy (not recorded which). Specimen: peripheral blood or thyroid tissue (not recorded which).

For the CDR3, the sequence is CATSDSGTGAYEQYF. The bases read TGTGCCACCAGTGATTCCGGGACAGGGGCCTACGAGCAGTACTTC. The rearranged segments are TRBV24-1 and TRBJ2-7, with 10 bases matching TRBD1. Counted from cysteine to phenylalanine, this CDR3 has 15 amino acids. The read is trimmed to its CDR3 DNA, 45 bases read in frame from base 1. Trimming accounts for 2 bases at V and 2 bases at J, while the number of junction bases matched to no gene is 2. Per the germline V gene, KGHDR is the CDR1 and SFDVKD is the CDR2.